A selection of T cell receptor beta chains follows, all from one sample in a study of shared clonotypes between healthy human individuals. Sequencing used immunoSEQ multiplex PCR; TCRdb keeps in-frame clones, though not all of them. The sample contains millions of clones, more than 85% of which appear only once. Sample: naive CD8+ T cells from PBMCs. These receptors all stem from a man between 18 and 29 years old in good health. Some clones in this sample may be carry-over from other donors' samples. Both conserved end residues are part of each CDR3. Each record gives: V gene, CDR3 protein.

TRBV30	CAWSPGTGPADEQFF
TRBV5-6	CASSPAGGPDYETQYF
TRBV29-1	CSVEVGRLAGTDTQYF
TRBV9	CASSAFDRVPSYEQYF
TRBV16	CASSPSGTYNPTDTQYF
TRBV4-1	CASSDPGLAGVNEQYF
TRBV7-6	CASSQHDYTSTDTQYF
TRBV28	CASSPLQGESYEQYF
TRBV5-6	CASSFRDRNTEAFF
TRBV25-1	CASTPGQQETQYF
TRBV7-9	CASSPTGGRPEAKNIQYF
TRBV11-2	CASSFSQTSSTDTQYF
TRBV6-5	CASRIGQSTEAFF
TRBV9	CASSVGGNLGSYNEQFF
TRBV2	CASSPGGSGSYNEQFF
TRBV9	CASSVSGRSYEQYF